The entry below describes one TCR beta chain. Antigen unknown. Every individual CD8+ T cell subset underwent sorting in triplicate at a few hundred thousand cells apiece. This specimen belongs to a study of CXCR3-negative and CXCR3-positive naive CD8 T cells. cDNA libraries for TRB were generated by 5' RACE incorporating UMI labels. TCRdb re-called the 5' RACE reads and shows each CDR3 protein once, DNA omitted. Recorded here are around 95,000 distinct CDR3 sequences; the top ten clones represent around 1%. Germline CDR1 and CDR2: MNHEY and SMNVEV (reference sequence). This CDR3 is built from 17 residues. Overall study results and limits: More hydrophobic TRB CDR3s occurred in CXCR3-positive than in CXCR3-negative naive cells. The naive subsets expressed comparable surface CD5, and the authors inferred TCR strength from TRB CDR3 properties.

Sample: naive CXCR3+ CD8+ T cells from blood. Subset defined: CD45RO-CCR7+CD27+CD95- naive CD8+ T cells expressing CXCR3 (TNR3+). V gene TRBV27 combines with J gene TRBJ2-1; TCRdb gives TRBD1 as the D gene, but with no DNA this cannot be confirmed. This receptor was obtained from a human donor in good health. Some clones in this sample may be carry-over from other donors' samples. Here the CDR3 reads CASSRIDRDRVSNEQFF.